Given below is one T cell receptor beta chain in context. Germline V gene lookup returns CDR1 MDHEN and CDR2 SYDVKM. The length of the CDR3 is 14 residues. V was cut by 7 bases and J by 5 bases, with 17 bases left in between. This entry is derived from a study of blood T cell repertoires in COVID-19. Background on the study: Some COVID-19 samples were acute and others convalescent; all came from the United States, Italy and Spain.

Either two negative PCRs, clearance, or symptom resolution qualified Cohort 3 donors as recovered. This table comes from immunoSEQ multiplex PCR, and its TCRdb copy is limited to in-frame clones, with some not included. The table lists 450,000 to 600,000 clones, around 90% of them singletons. Source material: PBMCs or T cells enriched from blood (not recorded which). The V and J genes are TRBV28 and TRBJ2-5; maybe TRBD1 (5 bases). The TCR comes from a woman younger than 30 who had recovered from COVID-19. Here the CDR3 DNA reads TGTGCCAGCACCCTGGTAGGGGTGGGGGAGACCCAGTACTTC. This encodes CASTLVGVGETQYF. Drawing the rest from reference TRBV28 and TRBJ2-5, the complete variable domain is DVKVTQSSRYLVKRTGEKVFLECVQDMDHENMFWYRQDPGLGLRLIYFSYDVKMKEKGDIPEGYSVSREKKERFSLILESASTNQTSMYLCASTLVGVGETQYFGPGTRLLVL.